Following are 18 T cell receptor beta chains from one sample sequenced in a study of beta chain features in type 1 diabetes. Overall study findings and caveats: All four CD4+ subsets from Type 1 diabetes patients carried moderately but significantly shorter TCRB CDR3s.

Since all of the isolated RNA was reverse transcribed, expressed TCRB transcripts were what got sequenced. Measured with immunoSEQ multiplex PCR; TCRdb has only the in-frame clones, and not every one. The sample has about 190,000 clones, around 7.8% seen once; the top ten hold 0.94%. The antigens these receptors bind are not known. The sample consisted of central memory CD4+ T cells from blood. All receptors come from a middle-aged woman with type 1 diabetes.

The CDR3 DNA follows: TGCGCCAGCAGCTGGGGACTAGCTGCTAGCACAGATACGCAGTATTTT. It translates to CASSWGLAASTDTQYF. V is TRBV5-1 and J is TRBJ2-3, with TRBD2 matching 9 bases. CDR3 length: 16 residues. Trimming took 3 bases from V and 0 from J; bases not matched to a gene: 5. Germline V gives CDR1 SGHRS, CDR2 YFSETQ.

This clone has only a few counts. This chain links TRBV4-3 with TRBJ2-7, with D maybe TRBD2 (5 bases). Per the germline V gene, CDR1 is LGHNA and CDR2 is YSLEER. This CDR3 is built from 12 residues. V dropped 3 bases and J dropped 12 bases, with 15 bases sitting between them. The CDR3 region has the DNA TGCGCCAGCAGCCAGGGTGAGGGCAGTGGGTACTTC. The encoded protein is CASSQGEGSGYF.

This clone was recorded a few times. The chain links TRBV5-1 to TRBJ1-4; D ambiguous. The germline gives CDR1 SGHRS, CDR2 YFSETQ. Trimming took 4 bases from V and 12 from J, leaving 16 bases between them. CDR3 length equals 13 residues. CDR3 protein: CASSPLTTPELFF. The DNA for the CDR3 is TGCGCCAGCAGCCCCCTAACTACTCCGGAACTGTTTTTT.

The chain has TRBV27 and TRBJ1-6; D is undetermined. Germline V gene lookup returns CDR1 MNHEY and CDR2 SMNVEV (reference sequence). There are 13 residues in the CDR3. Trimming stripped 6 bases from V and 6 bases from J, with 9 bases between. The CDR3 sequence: CASRSRINSPLHF. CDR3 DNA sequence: TGTGCCAGCAGATCGCGTATTAATTCACCCCTCCACTTT.

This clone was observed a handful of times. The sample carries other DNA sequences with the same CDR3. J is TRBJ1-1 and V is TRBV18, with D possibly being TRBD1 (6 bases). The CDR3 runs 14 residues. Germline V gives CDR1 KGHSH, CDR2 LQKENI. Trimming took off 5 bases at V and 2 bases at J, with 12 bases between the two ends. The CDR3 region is CASSREQGNTEAFF. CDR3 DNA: TGTGCCAGCTCAAGAGAACAGGGAAACACTGAAGCTTTCTTT.

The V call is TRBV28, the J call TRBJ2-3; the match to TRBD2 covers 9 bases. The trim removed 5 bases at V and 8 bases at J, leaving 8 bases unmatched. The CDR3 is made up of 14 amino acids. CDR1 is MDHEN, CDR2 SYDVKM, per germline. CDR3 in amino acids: CASSNSGSDPTQYF. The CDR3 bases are TGTGCCAGCAGTAATAGCGGGAGTGATCCTACGCAGTATTTT.

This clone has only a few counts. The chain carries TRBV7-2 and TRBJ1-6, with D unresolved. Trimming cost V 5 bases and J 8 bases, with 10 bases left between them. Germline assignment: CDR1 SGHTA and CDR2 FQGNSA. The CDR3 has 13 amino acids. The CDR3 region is CASSLTGDSPLHF. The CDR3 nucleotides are TGTGCCAGCAGCCTCACGGGAGATTCACCCCTCCACTTT.

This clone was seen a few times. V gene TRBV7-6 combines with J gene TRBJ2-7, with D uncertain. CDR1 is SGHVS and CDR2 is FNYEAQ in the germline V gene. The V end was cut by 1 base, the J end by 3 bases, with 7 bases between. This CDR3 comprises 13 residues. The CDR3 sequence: CASSLGQDYEQYF. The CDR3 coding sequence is TGTGCCAGCAGCTTAGGACAAGACTACGAGCAGTACTTC.

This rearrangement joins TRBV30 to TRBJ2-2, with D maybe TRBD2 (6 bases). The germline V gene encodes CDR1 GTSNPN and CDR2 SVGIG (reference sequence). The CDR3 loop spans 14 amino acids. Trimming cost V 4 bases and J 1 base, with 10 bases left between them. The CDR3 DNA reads TGTGCCTGGAACCGACTAGGGAACACCGGGGAGCTGTTTTTT. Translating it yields CAWNRLGNTGELFF.

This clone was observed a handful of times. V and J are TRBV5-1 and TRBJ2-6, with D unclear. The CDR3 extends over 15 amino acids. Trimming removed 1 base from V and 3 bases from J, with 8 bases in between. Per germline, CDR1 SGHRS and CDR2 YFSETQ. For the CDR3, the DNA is TGCGCCAGCAGCTTGCTGGCAGGTGGGGCCAACGTCCTGACTTTC. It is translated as CASSLLAGGANVLTF.

CDR3 loop: CATRDREDSETQYF. The CDR3, as DNA: TGTGCCACCCGGGACAGGGAAGATTCGGAGACCCAGTACTTC. The V call is TRBV10-3, the J call TRBJ2-5; TRBD1 aligns across 9 bases. The length of the CDR3 is 14 residues. Germline V gene lookup returns CDR1 ENHRY and CDR2 SYGVKD. V trimming: 10 bases; J trimming: 5 bases; junction bases outside the gene matches: 11.

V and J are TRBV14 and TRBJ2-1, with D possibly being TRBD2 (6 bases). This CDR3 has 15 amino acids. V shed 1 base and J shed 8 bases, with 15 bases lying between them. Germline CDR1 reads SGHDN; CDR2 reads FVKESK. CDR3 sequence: CASSQGRTSSHEQFF. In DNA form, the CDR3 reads TGTGCCAGCAGCCAAGGTCGTACTAGCAGCCATGAGCAGTTCTTC.

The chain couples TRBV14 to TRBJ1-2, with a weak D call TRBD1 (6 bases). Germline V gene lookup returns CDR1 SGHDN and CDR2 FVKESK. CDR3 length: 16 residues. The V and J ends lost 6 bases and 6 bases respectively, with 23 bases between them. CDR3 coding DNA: TGTGCCAGCAGGCCGCTCGGAGGTGACAGGATGGATGGCTACACCTTC. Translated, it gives CASRPLGGDRMDGYTF.

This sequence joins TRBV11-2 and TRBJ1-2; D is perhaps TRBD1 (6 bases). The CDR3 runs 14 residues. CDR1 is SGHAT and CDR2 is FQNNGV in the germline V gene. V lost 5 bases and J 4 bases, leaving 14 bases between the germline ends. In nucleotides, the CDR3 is TGTGCCAGCAGCCTACAGGGAGGGGGCTATGGCTACACCTTC. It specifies CASSLQGGGYGYTF.

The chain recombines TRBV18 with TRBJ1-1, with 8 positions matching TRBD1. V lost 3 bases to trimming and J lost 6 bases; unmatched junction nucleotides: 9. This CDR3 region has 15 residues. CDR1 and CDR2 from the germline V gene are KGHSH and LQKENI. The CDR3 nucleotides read TGTGCCAGCTCACCTACAAGGACAGGGAAGGCTGAAGCTTTCTTT. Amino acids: CASSPTRTGKAEAFF.

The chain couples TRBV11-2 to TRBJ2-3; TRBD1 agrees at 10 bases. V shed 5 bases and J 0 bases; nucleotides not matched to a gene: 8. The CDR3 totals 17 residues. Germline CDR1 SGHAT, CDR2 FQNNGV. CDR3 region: CASSKGQGTSSTDTQYF. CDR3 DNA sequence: TGTGCCAGCAGCAAGGGACAGGGGACCTCTAGCACAGATACGCAGTATTTT. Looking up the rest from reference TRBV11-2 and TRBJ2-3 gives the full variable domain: EAGVAQSPRYKIIEKRQSVAFWCNPISGHATLYWYQQILGQGPKLLIQFQNNGVVDDSQLPKDRFSAERLKGVDSTLKIQPAKLEDSAVYLCASSKGQGTSSTDTQYFGPGTRLTVL.

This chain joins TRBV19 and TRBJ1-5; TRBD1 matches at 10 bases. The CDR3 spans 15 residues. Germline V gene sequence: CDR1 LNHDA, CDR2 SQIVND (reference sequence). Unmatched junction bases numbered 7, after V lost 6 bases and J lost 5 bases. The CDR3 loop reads CASRIRQGAHQPQHF. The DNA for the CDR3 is TGTGCCAGTAGAATAAGACAGGGGGCCCATCAGCCCCAGCATTTT.

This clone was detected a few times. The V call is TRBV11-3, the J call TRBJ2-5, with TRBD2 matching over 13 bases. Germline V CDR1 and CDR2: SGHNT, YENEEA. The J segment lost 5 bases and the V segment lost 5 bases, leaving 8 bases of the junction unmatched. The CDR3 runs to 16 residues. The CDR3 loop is CASSQDRTSGSETQYF. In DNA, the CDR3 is TGTGCCAGCAGCCAAGATCGGACTAGCGGGAGTGAGACCCAGTACTTC.